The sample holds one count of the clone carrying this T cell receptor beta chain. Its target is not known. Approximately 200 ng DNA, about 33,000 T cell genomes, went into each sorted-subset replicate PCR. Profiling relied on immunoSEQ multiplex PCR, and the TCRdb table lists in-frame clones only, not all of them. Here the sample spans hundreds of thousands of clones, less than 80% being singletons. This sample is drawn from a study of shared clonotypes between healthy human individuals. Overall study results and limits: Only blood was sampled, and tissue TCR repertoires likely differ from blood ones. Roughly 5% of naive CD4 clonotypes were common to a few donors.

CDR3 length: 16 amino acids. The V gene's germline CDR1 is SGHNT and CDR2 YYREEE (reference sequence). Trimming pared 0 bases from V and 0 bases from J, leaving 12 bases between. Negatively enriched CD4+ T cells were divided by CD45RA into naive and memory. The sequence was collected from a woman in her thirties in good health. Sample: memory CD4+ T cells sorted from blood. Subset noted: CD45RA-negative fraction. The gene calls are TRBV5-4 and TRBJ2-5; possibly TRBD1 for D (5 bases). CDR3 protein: CASSLGGREYQETQYF. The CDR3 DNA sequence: TGTGCCAGCAGCTTGGGGGGCAGAGAGTACCAAGAGACCCAGTACTTC.